This T cell receptor (beta chain) was recovered during a study of T cells after yellow fever vaccination. With 10 bases removed from V and 9 bases from J, the gap between germline ends came to 13 bases. The CDR3 totals 11 residues. Germline assignment: CDR1 SGHVS and CDR2 FQNEAQ. One entry per CDR3 protein results from TCRdb running MiXCR on the 5' RACE reads. The sample lists hundreds of thousands of distinct CDR3 sequences, about 9.5% occurring once. The origin of this receptor is a man between 18 and 35 years old who received the YFV17D yellow fever vaccine. The chain combines TRBV7-8 with TRBJ2-4; D unclear. The sequencing here drew on PBMCs, taken on the day of the first yellow fever vaccination. CDR3 region: CATSLESIQYF. The CDR3 DNA is TGTGCCACCTCGCTCGAGAGCATTCAGTACTTC. The complete variable domain, with remaining parts taken from reference TRBV7-8 and TRBJ2-4, reads GAGVSQSPRYKVAKRGQDVALRCDPISGHVSLFWYQQALGQGPEFLTYFQNEAQLDKSGLPSDRFFAERPEGSVSTLKIQRTQQEDSAVYLCATSLESIQYFGAGTRLSVL.